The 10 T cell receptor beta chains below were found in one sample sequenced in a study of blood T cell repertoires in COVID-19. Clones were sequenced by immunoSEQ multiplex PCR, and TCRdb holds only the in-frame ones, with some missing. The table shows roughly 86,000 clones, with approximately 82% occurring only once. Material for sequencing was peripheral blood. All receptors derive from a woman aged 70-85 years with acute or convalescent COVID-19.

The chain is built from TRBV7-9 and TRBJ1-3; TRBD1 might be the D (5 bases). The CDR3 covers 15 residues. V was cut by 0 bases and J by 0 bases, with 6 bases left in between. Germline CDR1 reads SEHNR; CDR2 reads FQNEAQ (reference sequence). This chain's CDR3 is CASSLAGGSGNTIYF. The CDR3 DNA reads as TGTGCCAGCAGCTTAGCGGGGGGCTCTGGAAACACCATATATTTT.

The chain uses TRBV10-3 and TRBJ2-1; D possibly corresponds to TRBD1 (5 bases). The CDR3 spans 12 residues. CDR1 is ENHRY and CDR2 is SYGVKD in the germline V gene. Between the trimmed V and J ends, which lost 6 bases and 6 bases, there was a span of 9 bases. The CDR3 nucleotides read TGTGCCATCAGATCTGACAGCAATGAGCAGTTCTTC. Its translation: CAIRSDSNEQFF.

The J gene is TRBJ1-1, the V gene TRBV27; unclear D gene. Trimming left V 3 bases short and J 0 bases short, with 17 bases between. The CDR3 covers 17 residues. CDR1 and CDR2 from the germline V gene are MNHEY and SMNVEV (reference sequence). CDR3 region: CASSFGVITGLNTEAFF. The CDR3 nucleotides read TGTGCCAGCAGTTTCGGGGTTATAACCGGGTTGAACACTGAAGCTTTCTTT.

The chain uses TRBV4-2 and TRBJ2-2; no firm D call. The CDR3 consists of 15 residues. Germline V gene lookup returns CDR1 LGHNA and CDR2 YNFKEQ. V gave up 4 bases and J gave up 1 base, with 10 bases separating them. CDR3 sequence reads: CASSPDPGNTGELFF. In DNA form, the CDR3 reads TGTGCCAGCAGCCCCGATCCCGGGAACACCGGGGAGCTGTTTTTT.

CDR3: CASSPDRVEAFF. The CDR3 DNA reads as TGTGCCAGCAGCCCCGACAGGGTCGAAGCTTTCTTT. The chain joins TRBV7-8 to TRBJ1-1, with 7 bases that match TRBD1. CDR1 and CDR2 from the germline V gene are SGHVS and FQNEAQ. The J segment lost 8 bases and the V segment lost 5 bases, leaving 5 bases of the junction unmatched. The CDR3 is 12 residues long.

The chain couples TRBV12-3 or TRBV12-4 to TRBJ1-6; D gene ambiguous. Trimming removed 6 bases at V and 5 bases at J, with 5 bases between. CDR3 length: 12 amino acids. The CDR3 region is CASRTDNSPLHF. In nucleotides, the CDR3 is TGTGCCAGCAGGACTGATAATTCACCCCTCCACTTT.

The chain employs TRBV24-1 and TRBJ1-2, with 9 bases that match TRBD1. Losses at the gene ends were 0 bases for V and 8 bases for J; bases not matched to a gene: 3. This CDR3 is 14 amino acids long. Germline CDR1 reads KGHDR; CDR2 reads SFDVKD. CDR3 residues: CATSDLRTGDGYTF. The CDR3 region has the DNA TGTGCCACCAGTGATTTGAGGACAGGGGACGGCTACACCTTC.

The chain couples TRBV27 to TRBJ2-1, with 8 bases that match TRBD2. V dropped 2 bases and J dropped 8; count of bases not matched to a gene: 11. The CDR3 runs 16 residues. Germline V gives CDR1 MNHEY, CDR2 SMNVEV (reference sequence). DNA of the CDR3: TGTGCCAGCAGTTTACCCCTGGCGGGGGGCACCGATGAGCAGTTCTTC. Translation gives CASSLPLAGGTDEQFF.

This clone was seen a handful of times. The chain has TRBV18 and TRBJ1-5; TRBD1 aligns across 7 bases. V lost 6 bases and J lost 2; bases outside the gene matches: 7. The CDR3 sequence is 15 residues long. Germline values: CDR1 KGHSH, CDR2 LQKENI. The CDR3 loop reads CASSLGQVRNQPQHF. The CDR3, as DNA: TGTGCCAGCTCGCTAGGACAGGTTCGCAATCAGCCCCAGCATTTT.

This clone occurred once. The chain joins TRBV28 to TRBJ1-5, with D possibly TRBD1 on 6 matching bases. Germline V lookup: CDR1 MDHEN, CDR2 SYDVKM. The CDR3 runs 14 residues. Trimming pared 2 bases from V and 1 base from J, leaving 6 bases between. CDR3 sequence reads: CASSLGQSNQPQHF. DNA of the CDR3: TGTGCCAGCAGTTTAGGACAGAGCAATCAGCCCCAGCATTTT.